Presented here are 17 T cell receptor beta chains from one specimen sequenced in a study of read filtering for tumor transcriptome and immune sequencing. Molecular barcoded adaptors covering alpha/delta and beta/gamma chains were used on approximately 400 ng RNA. Via MiXCR, TCRdb re-called the reads, giving one row per CDR3 protein. The sample lists tens of thousands of distinct CDR3 sequences, roughly 21% occurring once. The sequenced material came from a population of CD138-negative cells sorted from bone marrow. The receptors were gathered from a donor at least 40 years old with multiple myeloma.

V usage is TRBV4-1 and J usage is TRBJ2-3; TRBD2 matches 14 bases. The CDR3 spans 19 residues. CDR1 is MGHRA and CDR2 is YSYEKL in the germline V gene. The V gene end was trimmed by 1 base and the J gene end by 2 bases; junction bases not matched to a gene: 8. The CDR3 bases are TGCGCCAGCAGCCAAGCAGGGACTAGCGGGGGAAACCCCACAGATACGCAGTATTTT. This gives the protein CASSQAGTSGGNPTDTQYF.

This clonotype was recorded at least ten times. CDR3 sequence reads: CASSSPSDRGLEDTQYF. DNA of the CDR3: TGTGCCAGCAGCTCTCCAAGCGACAGGGGGCTGGAAGATACGCAGTATTTT. V and J are TRBV2 and TRBJ2-3; 10 bases match TRBD1. The CDR3 spans 17 residues. V lost 6 bases, J lost 5 bases, and 14 bases stayed unmatched. From germline, CDR1 is SNHLY and CDR2 FYNNEI.

This clonotype has at least ten counts. J is TRBJ2-1 and V is TRBV5-1, with D uncertain. CDR3 length: 12 residues. Trimming shortened V by 0 bases and J by 8 bases, and 6 bases separated the two germline ends. Germline V gene data show CDR1 as SGHRS and CDR2 as YFSETQ. The CDR3 region has the DNA TGCGCCAGCAGCTTGGCCGTGGATGAGCAGTTCTTC. Protein: CASSLAVDEQFF. The whole variable domain, remainder taken from reference TRBV5-1 and TRBJ2-1, is KAGVTQTPRYLIKTRGQQVTLSCSPISGHRSVSWYQQTPGQGLQFLFEYFSETQRNKGNFPGRFSGRQFSNSRSEMNVSTLELGDSALYLCASSLAVDEQFFGPGTRLTVL.

This clonotype was seen only a few times. The J gene is TRBJ1-5, the V gene TRBV12-3 or TRBV12-4; a weak D match, TRBD1 (5 bases). With 2 bases removed from V and 1 base from J, the gap between germline ends came to 12 bases. The CDR3 contains 16 residues. The CDR3 coding sequence is TGTGCCAGCAGTTTAAACCGGGGGAAGAGCAATCAGCCCCAGCATTTT. Translation gives CASSLNRGKSNQPQHF.

Remarks on this clonotype: A much larger clone sits a single nucleotide away, making a read error possible. Lacking the conserved final phenylalanine or tryptophan, this CDR3 likely reflects a read error. The rearrangement uses TRBV12-3 or TRBV12-4 and TRBJ2-5; TRBD1 matches at 9 bases. Germline trimming cut 5 bases from V and 2 bases from J; bases unmatched to any gene: 6. This CDR3 has 15 residues. CDR3 sequence: CASSLGQGLQETQYL. As DNA, the CDR3 is TGTGCCAGCAGTCTCGGACAGGGGTTGCAAGAGACCCAGTACCTC.

The gene calls are TRBV5-1 and TRBJ1-4, with D tentatively TRBD1 (5 bases). CDR1 is SGHRS, CDR2 YFSETQ, per germline. The CDR3 contains 13 residues. Trimming removed 1 base at V and 5 bases at J, with 6 bases between. As DNA, the CDR3 is TGCGCCAGCAGCTTGAAGGGGAATGAAAAACTGTTTTTT. Its protein product is CASSLKGNEKLFF.

The rearrangement links TRBV29-1 to TRBJ1-4; possible D gene TRBD1, 5 bases. V was clipped by 1 base and J by 8 bases, with 11 bases between them. The CDR3 is 13 amino acids. Germline values: CDR1 SQVTM, CDR2 ANQGSEA. The CDR3 sequence is CSVEGGVGEKLFF. In nucleotides, the CDR3 is TGCAGCGTTGAAGGAGGGGTTGGGGAAAAACTGTTTTTT.

This clonotype was detected many times. The chain is built from TRBV18 and TRBJ2-5, with a tentative D call TRBD2 (5 bases). Trimming took 8 bases from V and 3 from J, leaving 13 bases between them. The germline V gene encodes CDR1 KGHSH and CDR2 LQKENI. The CDR3 sequence is 13 residues long. For the CDR3, the DNA is TGTGCCAGCACCCGAGGACTGAAAGAGACCCAGTACTTC. Encoded protein: CASTRGLKETQYF.

With regard to this clonotype: A much bigger clone sits one base away, suggesting this may be a read error. The gene calls are TRBV7-9 and TRBJ2-6; D remains unclear. V was shortened by 10 bases and J by 16 bases, with 14 bases between the two germline ends. This CDR3 has 10 residues. Germline-derived CDR1 and CDR2 are SEHNR and FQNEAQ (reference sequence). CDR3 sequence: CANSPAELTF. DNA of the CDR3: TGTGCCAACAGTCCGGCCGAACTGACTTTC. Full variable domain (remainder filled in from reference TRBV7-9 and TRBJ2-6): DTGVSQNPRHKITKRGQNVTFRCDPISEHNRLYWYRQTLGQGPEFLTYFQNEAQLEKSRLLSDRFSAERPKGSFSTLEIQRTEQGDSAMYLCANSPAELTFGAGSRLTVL.

The sample holds many counts of this clonotype. V usage is TRBV9 and J usage is TRBJ1-1; the D gene is possibly TRBD1 (5 bases). Per germline, CDR1 SGDLS and CDR2 YYNGEE. CDR3 size: 15 residues. V lost 0 bases and J lost 4, with 13 bases in between. The CDR3 sequence: CASSVGSRVGTEAFF. As DNA, the CDR3 is TGTGCCAGCAGCGTAGGGAGCAGGGTAGGCACTGAAGCTTTCTTT.

As concerns this clonotype: A much larger clone differs from this one at a single base, so this may be a read error. V usage is TRBV20-1 and J usage is TRBJ2-2; TRBD2 matches at 8 bases. CDR3 length: 15 residues. The V segment lost 0 bases and the J segment 7 bases; nucleotides outside the gene matches: 7. Germline values: CDR1 DFQATT, CDR2 SNEGSKA (reference sequence). The CDR3: CSARDRAGGVGELFF. In DNA form, the CDR3 reads TGCAGTGCTAGAGATCGCGCGGGGGGTGTCGGGGAGCTGTTTTTT.

The rearrangement joins TRBV29-1 to TRBJ1-3; D remains ambiguous. Between the trimmed V and J ends, which lost 3 bases and 4 bases, there was a span of 10 bases. The V gene's germline CDR1 is SQVTM and CDR2 ANQGSEA. The CDR3 contains 13 residues. CDR3 in amino acids: CSVEEPAGNTIYF. The CDR3 bases are TGCAGCGTTGAGGAACCGGCGGGAAACACCATATATTTT. The full variable domain, completed using reference TRBV29-1 and TRBJ1-3, is SAVISQKPSRDICQRGTSLTIQCQVDSQVTMMFWYRQQPGQSLTLIATANQGSEATYESGFVIDKFPISRPNLTFSTLTVSNMSPEDSSIYLCSVEEPAGNTIYFGEGSWLTVV.

In the case of this clonotype: At one end the junction does not follow the germline gene, possibly because of a read error. The chain carries TRBV18 and TRBJ2-1; either TRBD1 or TRBD2 may fit D (5 bases each). CDR1 and CDR2 (germline): KGHSH, LQKENI. CDR3 length equals 16 residues. The CDR3 sequence: CAGSPPGSWGGNEQFF. The CDR3 DNA follows: TGTGCCGGCTCACCTCCAGGGAGCTGGGGTGGCAATGAGCAGTTCTTC.

This clonotype turned up a few times. The genes are TRBV2 and TRBJ2-5, with 9 bases that match TRBD2. CDR1 SNHLY and CDR2 FYNNEI come from the germline V gene. The length of the CDR3 is 15 residues. V shed 5 bases and J 5 bases; nucleotides not matched to a gene: 9. As DNA, the CDR3 is TGTGCCAGCAGTCCAAGACTAGCGGTCGGGGAGACCCAGTACTTC. Protein: CASSPRLAVGETQYF.

This clonotype has ten or more counts. The rearrangement joins TRBV5-1 to TRBJ2-1; TRBD1 agrees at 8 bases. CDR1 is SGHRS and CDR2 is YFSETQ in the germline V gene. After removal of 3 bases from V and 5 bases from J, the junction contained 4 bases not matched to a gene. This CDR3 is 14 amino acids long. DNA for the CDR3: TGCGCCAGCAGCTCAGGGGGCCCCGACAATGAGCAGTTCTTC. As protein: CASSSGGPDNEQFF.

Of note for this clonotype: A much bigger clone sits one base away, suggesting this may be a read error. This chain connects TRBV7-9 to TRBJ2-1; 8 nucleotides agree with TRBD2. Looked up from germline, CDR1 is SEHNR and CDR2 is FQNEAQ (reference sequence). CDR3 length: 17 residues. The chain's CDR3 is CAISSGSGSGSYNGQFF. In DNA form, the CDR3 reads TGTGCCATCAGCTCCGGAAGCGGGAGCGGGAGCTACAATGGGCAGTTCTTC.

This clonotype occurred a few times. J is TRBJ2-3 and V is TRBV5-1; 7 bases agree with TRBD2. The CDR3 is 16 residues long. The trim removed 3 bases at V and 2 bases at J, leaving 9 bases unmatched. Germline V lookup: CDR1 SGHRS, CDR2 YFSETQ. The CDR3 protein is CASSSRRAGVTDTQYF. The DNA of the CDR3 is TGCGCCAGCAGCTCGCGCCGTGCGGGGGTCACAGATACGCAGTATTTT.